These T cell receptor beta chains were read from a single sample in a study of Ad26.COV2.S vaccination and SARS-CoV-2 variants. This table comes from immunoSEQ multiplex PCR, and its TCRdb copy is limited to in-frame clones, with some not included. The sample has some 500,000 clones, 80% to 90% seen once. Specimen: peripheral blood, collected in a trial of Ad26.COV2.S vaccine versus placebo. These receptors all come from a person aged 18-65 years who received the Ad26.COV2.S COVID-19 vaccine or a placebo. The CDR3 runs from the conserved cysteine through the conserved F or W. The D gene is left open where the match is weak. The size of a clone is reported for some rows only, either as once, few or many, or as a class for expanded clones.

v_call	clone_size	j_call	cdr3_length	d_call	cdr3_nt	cdr3_aa
TRBV19	-	TRBJ2-5	17	TRBD2	TGTGCCAGTAGTACCTCCAAGGGACTAGCGGGAAAAGAGACCCAGTACTTC	CASSTSKGLAGKETQYF
TRBV11-2	-	TRBJ2-7	15	TRBD1	TGTGCCAGCAGTTTCGGAGCCGGGACAGTGTACGAGCAGTACTTC	CASSFGAGTVYEQYF
TRBV5-1	once	TRBJ1-1	13	-	TGCGCCAGCAGCTTTGGCAGAAACACTGAAGCTTTCTTT	CASSFGRNTEAFF
TRBV9	-	TRBJ1-6	15	-	TGTGCCAGCAGCGTAGACAGGTCCGGTAATTCACCCCTCCACTTT	CASSVDRSGNSPLHF
TRBV9	once	TRBJ1-3	15	-	TGTGCCAGCAGCGTAGGACGAGGGTCAGGAAACACCATATATTTT	CASSVGRGSGNTIYF
TRBV9	-	TRBJ2-5	15	-	TGTGCCAGCAGCGCAGGGGTTAGTAACCAAGAGACCCAGTACTTC	CASSAGVSNQETQYF
TRBV6-6	-	TRBJ2-1	15	-	TGTGCCAGCAGTTACTCGCCGGGACGGTACAATGAGCAGTTCTTC	CASSYSPGRYNEQFF
TRBV4-2	-	TRBJ2-1	12	-	TGTGCCAGCAGCCCCCGTGGGGACGAGCAGTTCTTC	CASSPRGDEQFF
TRBV29-1	few	TRBJ1-1	12	-	TGCAGCGTTGCCCGGGTAGGCACTGAAGCTTTCTTT	CSVARVGTEAFF
TRBV6-2/TRBV6-3	once	TRBJ2-3	15	-	TGTGCCAGCAGTTACAGGGCAGAACACGGCGATACGCAGTATTTT	CASSYRAEHGDTQYF
TRBV9	-	TRBJ1-2	14	-	TGTGCCAGCAGCGCAAGGGGGGACGGCTATGGCTACACCTTC	CASSARGDGYGYTF
TRBV5-5	-	TRBJ2-1	16	TRBD2	TGTGCCAGCAGCTTCCTAGCGGGGGTGCTCTACAATGAGCAGTTCTTC	CASSFLAGVLYNEQFF
TRBV4-3	-	TRBJ1-1	15	-	TGCGCCAGCAGCGCCCTGGACAGCTTGAACACTGAAGCTTTCTTT	CASSALDSLNTEAFF
TRBV7-9	-	TRBJ2-5	15	TRBD2	TGTGCCAGCAGCTTAGGAGCGGGAGAGCCCGAGACCCAGTACTTC	CASSLGAGEPETQYF
TRBV29-1	-	TRBJ2-1	13	-	TGCAGCGTCAGCGGCCTGGGAGGCAATGAGCAGTTCTTC	CSVSGLGGNEQFF
TRBV19	few	TRBJ1-1	14	-	TGTGCCAGTAGTATGTATCAGGGGAACACTGAAGCTTTCTTT	CASSMYQGNTEAFF
TRBV6-5	-	TRBJ1-3	14	-	TGTGCCAGCAGTATGAACACGGTTGGAAACACCATATATTTT	CASSMNTVGNTIYF
TRBV6-5	-	TRBJ2-3	15	TRBD2	TGTGCCAGCAGAACGGGACTAGCCGAAGCAGATACGCAGTATTTT	CASRTGLAEADTQYF
TRBV18	-	TRBJ1-1	14	-	TGTGCCAGCTCACCACCGGGACCTCACGGTGAAGCTTTCTTT	CASSPPGPHGEAFF
TRBV9	-	TRBJ2-1	14	-	TGTGCCAGCAGCTCACGGGCCTCTAGCAAAGGGCAGTTCTTC	CASSSRASSKGQFF
TRBV4-1	-	TRBJ2-3	17	TRBD1	TGCGCCAGCAGCCAAGATCTTTGGGGACAGGGTTTAGATACGCAGTATTTT	CASSQDLWGQGLDTQYF